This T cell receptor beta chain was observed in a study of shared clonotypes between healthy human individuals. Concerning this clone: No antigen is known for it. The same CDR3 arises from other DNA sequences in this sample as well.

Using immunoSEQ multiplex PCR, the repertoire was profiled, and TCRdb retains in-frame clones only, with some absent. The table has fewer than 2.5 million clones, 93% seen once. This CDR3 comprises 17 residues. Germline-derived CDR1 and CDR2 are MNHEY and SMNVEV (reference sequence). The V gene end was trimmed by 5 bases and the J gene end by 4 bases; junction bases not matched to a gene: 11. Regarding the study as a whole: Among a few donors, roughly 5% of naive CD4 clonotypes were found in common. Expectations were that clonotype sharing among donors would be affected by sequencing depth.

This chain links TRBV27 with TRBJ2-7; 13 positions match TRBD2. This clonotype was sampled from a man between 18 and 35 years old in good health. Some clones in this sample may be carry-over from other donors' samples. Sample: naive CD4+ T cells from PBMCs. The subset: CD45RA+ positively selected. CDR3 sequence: CASSAALLAGGVYEQYF. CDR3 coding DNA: TGTGCCAGCAGTGCCGCCTTACTAGCGGGGGGGGTTTACGAGCAGTACTTC.